The 22 T cell receptor beta chains reported below all come from one sample, sequenced in a study of T-cell memory formation after mild COVID-19. TCRdb used MiXCR to reprocess the 5' RACE reads, holding one entry per CDR3 protein. The sample has hundreds of thousands of distinct CDR3 sequences; less than 25% are singletons. What was sequenced was PBMCs or a T cell subset sorted from them (not recorded which). These receptors all stem from an adult woman who had mild COVID-19 (a few samples of this study predate the infection). Cell type and time point are not known.

This clonotype was recorded a few times. J is TRBJ1-1 and V is TRBV5-1; 7 nucleotides match TRBD1. The germline CDR1 and CDR2 sequences are SGHRS and YFSETQ. Trimming at V came to 0 bases and at J to 5 bases, leaving 13 bases not matched to a gene. CDR3 length: 17 residues. CDR3 amino acids: CASSLVRDRGVDTEAFF. The CDR3 region has the DNA TGCGCCAGCAGCTTGGTTCGGGACAGAGGGGTAGATACTGAAGCTTTCTTT.

V is TRBV7-9 and J is TRBJ1-2; D perhaps matches TRBD1 (5 bases). The germline CDR1 and CDR2 sequences are SEHNR and FQNEAQ (reference sequence). Trimming left V 5 bases short and J 6 bases short, with 19 bases between. The CDR3 spans 15 residues. CDR3 sequence: CASSLVHSGRDGYTF. CDR3 nucleotide sequence: TGTGCCAGCAGCCTGGTTCACTCGGGCAGGGATGGCTACACCTTC. The full variable domain, with the rest looked up from reference TRBV7-9 and TRBJ1-2, is DTGVSQNPRHKITKRGQNVTFRCDPISEHNRLYWYRQTLGQGPEFLTYFQNEAQLEKSRLLSDRFSAERPKGSFSTLEIQRTEQGDSAMYLCASSLVHSGRDGYTFGSGTRLTVV.

This clonotype turned up a few times. The genes are TRBV6-1 and TRBJ2-1, with D possibly being TRBD2 (5 bases). This CDR3 has 16 amino acids. The germline V gene has CDR1 MNHNS and CDR2 SASEGT. V was shortened by 6 bases and J by 0 bases, with 15 bases between the two germline ends. The CDR3 bases are TGTGCCAGCAGGGCAATAAGGACTGGCTCCTACAATGAGCAGTTCTTC. Translating it yields CASRAIRTGSYNEQFF.

This chain uses TRBV5-1 with TRBJ1-1; 8 positions match TRBD1. Unmatched junction bases numbered 6, after V lost 4 bases and J lost 1 base. The CDR3 is 15 amino acids. CDR1 is SGHRS, CDR2 YFSETQ, per germline. CDR3 amino acids: CASSLIDRGNTEAFF. The CDR3, as DNA: TGCGCCAGCAGCCTAATCGACAGGGGGAACACTGAAGCTTTCTTT.

This clonotype appeared many times. The chain has TRBV15 and TRBJ2-1; 11 bases map to TRBD1. V shed 5 bases, J shed 4 bases, and the junction held 4 bases outside the gene matches. This CDR3 comprises 15 residues. The germline CDR1 and CDR2 sequences are LNHNV and YYDKDF (reference sequence). CDR3 DNA: TGTGCCACCAGCCGGGACAGGGGGTCGTACAATGAGCAGTTCTTC. As protein: CATSRDRGSYNEQFF.

This clonotype was counted between two and nine times. This CDR3 is CASSQGAPRRDTIYF. CDR3 coding DNA: TGCGCCAGCAGCCAAGGGGCCCCCCGCCGGGACACCATATATTTT. V usage is TRBV4-1 and J usage is TRBJ1-3; D is undetermined. This CDR3 spans 15 amino acids. Per germline, CDR1 MGHRA and CDR2 YSYEKL. Trimming removed 1 base at V and 8 bases at J, with 15 bases between.

The rearrangement joins TRBV7-3 to TRBJ2-1, with 7 bases fitting TRBD2. There are 15 residues in the CDR3. Germline CDR1 is SGHTA and CDR2 is FQGTGA. With 6 bases clipped from V and 6 bases from J, the junction kept 11 bases outside the gene matches. This chain's CDR3 is CASRLAGVASNEQFF. The CDR3 bases are TGTGCCAGCAGATTGGCGGGAGTCGCGAGCAATGAGCAGTTCTTC.

This chain connects TRBV9 to TRBJ2-2; 8 nucleotides align to TRBD1. The V and J ends lost 0 bases and 12 bases, in that order; junction bases with no gene match: 10. Per the germline V gene, CDR1 is SGDLS and CDR2 is YYNGEE. The CDR3 is made up of 15 amino acids. For the CDR3, the DNA is TGTGCCAGCAGCGTAGCCCCAGGGGGCGGCGTGCAGCTGTTTTTT. It translates to CASSVAPGGGVQLFF. The full variable domain, in which reference TRBV9 and TRBJ2-2 provide the parts outside the CDR3, is DSGVTQTPKHLITATGQRVTLRCSPRSGDLSVYWYQQSLDQGLQFLIQYYNGEERAKGNILERFSAQQFPDLHSELNLSSLELGDSALYFCASSVAPGGGVQLFFGEGSRLTVL.

The CDR3 DNA reads TGTGCCAGCAGTTACGGGACCTCGAGGGGGGAGCTGTTTTTT. Amino acid sequence: CASSYGTSRGELFF. This rearrangement joins TRBV6-6 to TRBJ2-2; D may correspond to TRBD1 or TRBD2 (5 bases each). V was cut by 2 bases and J by 8 bases, with 12 bases left in between. This CDR3 is 14 amino acids long. Germline lookup yields CDR1 MNHNY and CDR2 SVGAGI (reference sequence).

Many counts were recorded for this clonotype. The chain joins TRBV28 to TRBJ2-5, with TRBD2 matching over 7 bases. CDR1 MDHEN and CDR2 SYDVKM come from the germline V gene. The V gene end was trimmed by 6 bases and the J gene end by 2 bases; junction bases not matched to a gene: 9. This CDR3 spans 15 amino acids. CDR3 nucleotide sequence: TGTGCCAGCAGCCCCTTTAGGGGAGGGCAAGAGACCCAGTACTTC. Translating it yields CASSPFRGGQETQYF.

This clonotype turned up a few times. The rearrangement links TRBV5-1 to TRBJ2-2, with no clear D. Germline V gene sequence: CDR1 SGHRS, CDR2 YFSETQ. Trimming took off 1 base at V and 3 bases at J, with 7 bases between the two ends. This CDR3 has 14 residues. CDR3 in DNA: TGCGCCAGCAGCTTGTTGTCGGACACCGGGGAGCTGTTTTTT. Its translation: CASSLLSDTGELFF.

The gene calls are TRBV20-1 and TRBJ2-1; D call uncertain. The CDR3 is 12 residues long. The germline CDR1 and CDR2 sequences are DFQATT and SNEGSKA (reference sequence). Deletions cut 1 base from V and 8 bases from J, with 9 bases between. CDR3 DNA: TGCAGTGCTAGAGCTTCCTTTGATGAGCAGTTCTTC. Protein sequence: CSARASFDEQFF.

This clonotype has more than one count but fewer than ten. CDR3 region: CASSLESRGSAYNEQFF. CDR3 nucleotide sequence: TGTGCCAGCAGCTTGGAATCACGGGGGAGCGCCTACAATGAGCAGTTCTTC. The chain combines TRBV5-5 with TRBJ2-1, with D possibly TRBD2 on 6 matching bases. Germline V gene lookup returns CDR1 SGHKS and CDR2 YYEKEE (reference sequence). The ends were cut back, 0 bases at V and 2 bases at J, with 15 bases in the middle. The CDR3 consists of 17 residues.

This clonotype has more than one count but fewer than ten. The gene calls are TRBV27 and TRBJ2-5; no firm D call. Trimming cost V 5 bases and J 4 bases, with 14 bases left between them. Per the germline V gene, CDR1 is MNHEY and CDR2 is SMNVEV (reference sequence). The CDR3 length is 14 residues. The CDR3 loop reads CASSVGVLGETQYF. The CDR3 nucleotides are TGTGCCAGCAGTGTTGGGGTTTTGGGAGAGACCCAGTACTTC.

The chain uses TRBV30 and TRBJ1-5; possibly TRBD1 for D (6 bases). This CDR3 contains 14 residues. Deletions cut 0 bases from V and 7 bases from J, with 13 bases between. Germline CDR1 and CDR2: GTSNPN and SVGIG (reference sequence). The CDR3, as DNA: TGTGCCTGGAGTGTACTCTCAGGGGACCAGCCCCAGCATTTT. Its translation is CAWSVLSGDQPQHF.

CDR3 loop: CASSSPPQRDGEKLFF. The CDR3 DNA sequence: TGCGCCAGCAGCAGCCCCCCTCAGAGGGATGGTGAAAAACTGTTTTTT. The chain couples TRBV4-1 to TRBJ1-4; unclear D gene. This CDR3 is 16 amino acids long. V lost 5 bases and J 7 bases, leaving 20 bases between the germline ends. Germline CDR1 is MGHRA and CDR2 is YSYEKL.

This chain connects TRBV7-9 to TRBJ2-7; TRBD1 matches 7 bases. The junction had 19 bases not matched to a gene; V was cut back by 5 bases and J by 6 bases. The CDR3 sequence is 17 residues long. Germline V gene data show CDR1 as SEHNR and CDR2 as FQNEAQ (reference sequence). CDR3 sequence: CASSPRSGPQGVGEQYF. CDR3 nucleotides: TGTGCCAGCAGCCCCCGTTCCGGGCCCCAGGGGGTTGGCGAGCAGTACTTC.

This clonotype was observed a few times. The chain employs TRBV20-1 and TRBJ2-1; D remains unclear. The germline gives CDR1 DFQATT, CDR2 SNEGSKA (reference sequence). V gave up 0 bases and J gave up 8 bases, with 8 bases separating them. The CDR3 covers 12 residues. CDR3 DNA: TGCAGTGCTAGAGAACAGAGAGATGAGCAGTTCTTC. Its translation: CSAREQRDEQFF.

This clonotype occurred a few times. The CDR3 reads CASSLGVLRSLNTEAFF. The CDR3 region has the DNA TGCGCCAGCAGCTTGGGAGTCCTTAGATCCCTTAACACTGAAGCTTTCTTT. The V gene is TRBV5-1, the J gene TRBJ1-1; no clear D gene. Germline-derived CDR1 and CDR2 are SGHRS and YFSETQ. Trimming cost V 0 bases and J 2 bases, with 17 bases left between them. The CDR3 spans 17 residues.

A few counts support this clonotype. The chain carries TRBV15 and TRBJ2-1, with 10 bases that match TRBD2. The germline V gene encodes CDR1 LNHNV and CDR2 YYDKDF (reference sequence). V trimming: 3 bases; J trimming: 5 bases; junction bases outside the gene matches: 10. The CDR3 is made up of 17 amino acids. The CDR3 loop is CATSRELSGGADNEQFF. CDR3 coding DNA: TGTGCCACCAGCAGGGAATTAAGCGGGGGGGCCGACAATGAGCAGTTCTTC.

This clonotype has a handful of counts. V gene TRBV7-9 combines with J gene TRBJ1-2; 8 nucleotides align to TRBD1. The germline V gene has CDR1 SEHNR and CDR2 FQNEAQ (reference sequence). V was pared by 4 bases and J by 2 bases, with 9 bases of the junction left unmatched. The CDR3 runs 16 residues. The CDR3 DNA follows: TGTGCCAGCAGCTCGCCCGGGACAGGAACGAACTATGGCTACACCTTC. Translating it yields CASSSPGTGTNYGYTF.

The V and J genes are TRBV5-4 and TRBJ2-2; D is uncertain. Germline CDR1 reads SGHNT; CDR2 reads YYREEE (reference sequence). This CDR3 contains 11 residues. Trimming pared 0 bases from V and 9 bases from J, leaving 3 bases between. For the CDR3, the DNA is TGTGCCAGCAGCTTGGAGAGGGAGCTGTTTTTT. It is translated as CASSLERELFF.